One sample yielded the 8 T cell receptor beta chains listed below, sequenced in a study of identical twins. TCRdb recomputed calls from the 5' RACE reads with MiXCR, one row per CDR3 protein. The repertoire holds approximately 680,000 distinct CDR3 sequences, with 7.1% as singletons. This sample was also put to use in a study of yellow fever vaccine responses in identical twins.

The sample comprised PBMCs. The receptors derive from a woman aged 18-35 years in good health.

This clonotype was seen ten or more times. V is TRBV14 and J is TRBJ2-1; no definite D call. CDR1 is SGHDN and CDR2 is FVKESK in the germline V gene. V was cut by 0 bases and J by 10 bases, with 16 bases left in between. The CDR3 contains 15 residues. The CDR3 DNA reads as TGTGCCAGCAGCCAAGAAACTGCCGGGCCCCAGGAGCAGTTCTTC. Amino acids: CASSQETAGPQEQFF.

This clonotype appeared a few times. This rearrangement joins TRBV7-8 to TRBJ2-7, with D tentatively TRBD2 (5 bases). V was pared by 1 base and J by 4 bases, with 14 bases between. CDR1 and CDR2 from the germline V gene are SGHVS and FQNEAQ. CDR3 length equals 15 residues. This CDR3 reads CASSLGASLVYEQYF. In DNA, the CDR3 is TGTGCCAGCAGCTTAGGGGCCTCACTAGTTTACGAGCAGTACTTC.

This clonotype was seen repeatedly, ten times or more. The rearrangement joins TRBV5-1 to TRBJ1-1; unclear D gene. The CDR3 totals 15 residues. Trimming removed 0 bases from V and 7 bases from J, with 16 bases in between. Germline CDR1 is SGHRS and CDR2 is YFSETQ. The CDR3 is CASSLDGSPRGEAFF. In DNA form, the CDR3 reads TGCGCCAGCAGCTTGGATGGCAGCCCCAGAGGTGAAGCTTTCTTT.

The chain has TRBV27 and TRBJ1-1; D may be TRBD1 (5 bases). The germline V gene encodes CDR1 MNHEY and CDR2 SMNVEV (reference sequence). Trimming cost V 9 bases and J 3 bases, with 14 bases left between them. The CDR3 is made up of 13 amino acids. The chain's CDR3 is CASGTWRDTEAFF. DNA for the CDR3: TGTGCCAGTGGGACTTGGAGGGACACTGAAGCTTTCTTT.

This clonotype was picked up many times. The J gene is TRBJ2-7, the V gene TRBV3-1; 11 bases are shared with TRBD2. The CDR3 is made up of 17 amino acids. CDR1 is LGHDT and CDR2 is YNNKEL in the germline V gene (reference sequence). With 3 bases clipped from V and 5 bases from J, the junction kept 12 bases outside the gene matches. CDR3 DNA sequence: TGTGCCAGCAGCCATGAACTTAGCGGGGGGGCGTCCCACGAGCAGTACGTC. Translation: CASSHELSGGASHEQYV.

This clonotype occurred a few times. The chain carries TRBV10-3 and TRBJ2-1, with TRBD2 matching over 15 bases. The CDR3 sequence is 19 residues long. CDR1 ENHRY and CDR2 SYGVKD come from the germline V gene. V gave up 3 bases and J gave up 7 bases; unmatched junction bases: 13. The CDR3 DNA reads as TGTGCCATCAGTGATGGGGGACTCGGACTAGCGGGAGGGCCTAATGAGCAGTTCTTC. The encoded protein is CAISDGGLGLAGGPNEQFF.

The chain couples TRBV6-5 to TRBJ1-1, with D perhaps matching TRBD1 (6 bases). This CDR3 spans 16 amino acids. CDR1 and CDR2 (germline): MNHEY, SVGAGI. V lost 2 bases and J lost 2, with 15 bases in between. The DNA of the CDR3 is TGTGCCAGCAGTTACCGAAAGGGGGTAGCTAACACTGAAGCTTTCTTT. Protein sequence: CASSYRKGVANTEAFF.

The chain joins TRBV10-3 to TRBJ2-1; D tentatively reads TRBD1 or TRBD2 (5 bases each). V lost 3 bases and J lost 10, with 19 bases in between. This CDR3 has 15 residues. Germline-derived CDR1 and CDR2 are ENHRY and SYGVKD. The CDR3 bases are TGTGCCATCAGTGACCCCCCCTCGTTGGGGGAGGAGCAGTTCTTC. Translating it yields CAISDPPSLGEEQFF.